The clone carrying this T cell receptor (beta chain) was recorded a few times. Antigen unknown. Each sample yielded at least 7 million isolated PBMCs. Through a sample-barcoded 5' primer and a J-beta primer mix, a second PCR was run for roughly 7 to 11 cycles. Each cDNA molecule received a tag from a template-switch adaptor that had 12 random nucleotides. TCRdb re-called the 5' RACE reads through MiXCR, storing one row per CDR3 protein. Here the sample spans hundreds of thousands of distinct CDR3 sequences, roughly 48% being singletons. The sample comes from a study of blood T cells in healthy people across ages. Study findings and constraints: Age brought a roughly linear fall in TCR beta diversity measured per million T cells. Unknown donor CMV status possibly confounded expanded clonotype changes.

CDR3 size: 16 residues. Looked up from germline, CDR1 is MNHNS and CDR2 is SASEGT. Germline trimming cut 6 bases from V and 1 base from J; bases unmatched to any gene: 7. The sequencing input was blood. This chain joins TRBV6-1 and TRBJ2-7; 12 nucleotides align to TRBD2. This sequence originates from an elderly man in good health. The CDR3 sequence: CASSPMGTSGSYEQYF. The CDR3 DNA reads as TGTGCCAGCAGCCCCATGGGGACTAGCGGGTCCTACGAGCAGTACTTC.